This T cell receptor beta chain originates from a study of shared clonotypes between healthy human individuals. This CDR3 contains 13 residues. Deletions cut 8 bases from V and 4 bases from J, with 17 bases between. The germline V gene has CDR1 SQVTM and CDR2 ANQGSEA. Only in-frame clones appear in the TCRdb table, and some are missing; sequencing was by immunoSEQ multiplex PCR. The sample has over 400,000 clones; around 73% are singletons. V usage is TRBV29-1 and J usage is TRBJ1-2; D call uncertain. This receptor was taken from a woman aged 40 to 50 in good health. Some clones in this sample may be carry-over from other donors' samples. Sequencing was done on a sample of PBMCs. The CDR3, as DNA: TGCAGCTTCCGTGAGCAGGATTTCTATGGCTACACCTTC. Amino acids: CSFREQDFYGYTF.